Listed here are 17 T cell receptor beta chains from one sample, sequenced in a study of OX40 agonist ivuxolimab in advanced cancers. Clones were read by immunoSEQ multiplex PCR, and TCRdb kept only the in-frame ones, dropping some. The sample shows about 8,000 clones, 75% to 90% of them seen only once. The sequencing here drew on CD4+ or CD8+ T cells sorted from blood, taken in a trial of the OX40 agonist ivuxolimab. Receptors originate from an adult with an advanced solid tumor such as melanoma, head and neck, liver or kidney cancer.

The CDR3 loop reads CASSLSTGLNYGYTF. CDR3 nucleotide sequence: TGTGCCAGCAGCTTGAGTACAGGGTTAAACTATGGCTACACCTTC. The chain links TRBV5-5 to TRBJ1-2, with a tentative D call TRBD1 (6 bases). Germline CDR1 reads SGHKS; CDR2 reads YYEKEE (reference sequence). The length of the CDR3 is 15 residues. Trimming took off 1 base at V and 2 bases at J, with 12 bases between the two ends.

The CDR3: CASSVGQGSTNEKLFF. CDR3 nucleotides: TGTGCCAGCAGCGTAGGTCAGGGATCAACTAATGAAAAACTGTTTTTT. The V and J genes are TRBV9 and TRBJ1-4, with D tentatively TRBD1 (5 bases). Trimming removed 0 bases at V and 0 bases at J, with 9 bases between. The CDR3 sequence is 16 residues long. Germline CDR1 and CDR2: SGDLS and YYNGEE.

The chain employs TRBV14 and TRBJ1-6; possibly TRBD1 for D (6 bases). The CDR3 runs to 15 residues. Germline-derived CDR1 and CDR2 are SGHDN and FVKESK. Trimming left V 0 bases short and J 13 bases short, with 16 bases between. CDR3: CASSQDRGARAPLHF. The CDR3 DNA sequence: TGTGCCAGCAGCCAAGATCGGGGGGCGCGAGCCCCCCTCCACTTT.

The chain joins TRBV18 to TRBJ2-1; D assignment may be TRBD1 or TRBD2 (5 bases each). Trimming left V 2 bases short and J 4 bases short, with 18 bases between. The germline V gene has CDR1 KGHSH and CDR2 LQKENI. The CDR3 length is 17 residues. The CDR3 sequence: CASSPALQDPGYNEQFF. CDR3 DNA: TGTGCCAGCTCACCAGCCCTACAGGACCCGGGGTACAATGAGCAGTTCTTC.

This chain links TRBV6-1 with TRBJ2-1; the D gene is possibly TRBD2 (6 bases). The germline V gene encodes CDR1 MNHNS and CDR2 SASEGT. The CDR3 is 14 residues long. V lost 5 bases, J lost 0 bases, and 8 bases lay in between. The CDR3, as DNA: TGTGCCAGCAGTCCGGGAGACTCCTACAATGAGCAGTTCTTC. This sequence encodes CASSPGDSYNEQFF.

The chain has TRBV6-6 and TRBJ2-5, with D unclear. The germline V gene has CDR1 MNHNY and CDR2 SVGAGI (reference sequence). Trimming took off 5 bases at V and 5 bases at J, with 9 bases between the two ends. The CDR3 spans 12 residues. The CDR3 bases are TGTGCCAGCAGTATCCCTTACGAGACCCAGTACTTC. As protein: CASSIPYETQYF.

The rearrangement joins TRBV28 to TRBJ2-6; D is possibly TRBD2 (5 bases). Trimming left V 4 bases short and J 0 bases short, with 16 bases between. The CDR3 spans 18 residues. The germline CDR1 and CDR2 sequences are MDHEN and SYDVKM. The CDR3 DNA reads as TGTGCCAGCAGTTCCCGAGAGGGTCGGAGCTCTGGGGCCAACGTCCTGACTTTC. The encoded protein is CASSSREGRSSGANVLTF.

This clone has more than one count but fewer than ten. V and J are TRBV12-5 and TRBJ1-5; 10 positions match TRBD1. Germline V gene lookup returns CDR1 LGHNT and CDR2 FRNRAP. The length of the CDR3 is 17 residues. Germline trimming cut 2 bases from V and 3 bases from J; bases unmatched to any gene: 7. For the CDR3, the DNA is TGTGCTAGTGGTTTGCCCCGGGACAGGGGTATCAATCAGCCCCAGCATTTT. It translates to CASGLPRDRGINQPQHF.

The V gene is TRBV5-6, the J gene TRBJ2-1, with D perhaps matching TRBD2 (7 bases). Deletions cut 2 bases from V and 9 bases from J, with 18 bases between. This CDR3 has 15 amino acids. Germline V gene data show CDR1 as SGHDT and CDR2 as YYEEEE. CDR3 sequence: CASSFADRRELEQFF. The CDR3 DNA is TGTGCCAGCAGCTTCGCTGACAGGCGGGAGCTTGAGCAGTTCTTC.

The chain uses TRBV2 and TRBJ2-2; a possible D gene is TRBD2 (5 bases). Trimming took off 6 bases at V and 8 bases at J, with 13 bases between the two ends. The CDR3 has 13 residues. Germline-derived CDR1 and CDR2 are SNHLY and FYNNEI. This chain's CDR3 is CASSTDSVGELFF. CDR3 in DNA: TGTGCCAGCAGCACGGATAGCGTGGGGGAGCTGTTTTTT. Supplemented by reference TRBV2 and TRBJ2-2, the full variable domain reads EPEVTQTPSHQVTQMGQEVILRCVPISNHLYFYWYRQILGQKVEFLVSFYNNEISEKSEIFDDQFSVERPDGSNFTLKIRSTKLEDSAMYFCASSTDSVGELFFGEGSRLTVL.

V usage is TRBV4-1 and J usage is TRBJ2-1, with TRBD2 matching 10 bases. The CDR3 has 16 amino acids. Losses at the gene ends were 1 base for V and 5 bases for J; bases not matched to a gene: 5. CDR1 MGHRA and CDR2 YSYEKL come from the germline V gene. The CDR3 DNA sequence: TGCGCCAGCAGCCAAGTTGGACTAGCGGAGAACAATGAGCAGTTCTTC. Translated, it gives CASSQVGLAENNEQFF.

This chain uses TRBV27 with TRBJ1-1; TRBD1 agrees at 8 bases. Germline V CDR1 and CDR2: MNHEY, SMNVEV (reference sequence). V lost 2 bases and J lost 4; bases outside the gene matches: 3. CDR3 length: 14 residues. The CDR3 sequence: CASSLLQGGTEAFF. CDR3 nucleotide sequence: TGTGCCAGCAGTTTACTACAGGGGGGCACTGAAGCTTTCTTT.

V usage is TRBV7-2 and J usage is TRBJ1-1, with D unresolved. The CDR3 extends over 15 amino acids. The V end lost 0 bases, the J end lost 4 bases, and 12 bases lay between the germline ends. The germline V gene encodes CDR1 SGHTA and CDR2 FQGNSA. CDR3 coding DNA: TGTGCCAGCAGCTTAGCGGTAGGGTTAGGCACTGAAGCTTTCTTT. As protein: CASSLAVGLGTEAFF. The full variable domain, in which reference TRBV7-2 and TRBJ1-1 provide the parts outside the CDR3, is GAGVSQSPSNKVTEKGKDVELRCDPISGHTALYWYRQSLGQGLEFLIYFQGNSAPDKSGLPSDRFSAERTGGSVSTLTIQRTQQEDSAVYLCASSLAVGLGTEAFFGQGTRLTVV.

CDR3 sequence (DNA): TGTGCCAGCAGGATCCAGGGTCGCGGTGGCTACACCTTC. This gives the protein CASRIQGRGGYTF. This chain connects TRBV6-1 to TRBJ1-2; possibly TRBD1 for D (5 bases). Germline V CDR1 and CDR2: MNHNS, SASEGT. The germline V and J ends were trimmed by 6 bases and 7 bases, with 15 bases remaining between them. This CDR3 has 13 residues.

This chain joins TRBV7-3 and TRBJ1-1, with TRBD1 as a possible D gene (6 bases). The CDR3 sequence is 14 residues long. V shed 4 bases and J shed 5 bases, with 14 bases lying between them. Germline V gives CDR1 SGHTA, CDR2 FQGTGA. The CDR3 bases are TGTGCCAGCAGCTCCAGACAGGTCCCGACTGAAGCTTTCTTT. Its protein product is CASSSRQVPTEAFF.

The genes are TRBV6-7 and TRBJ2-4, with 11 bases that match TRBD1. TRBV6-7 is recorded as an ORF, its role being uncertain. The CDR3 is 16 amino acids. Trimming removed 5 bases from V and 1 base from J; junction bases left unmatched: 4. The CDR3: CASSLGTGGAKNIQYF. CDR3 in DNA: TGTGCCAGCAGTCTAGGGACAGGGGGGGCCAAAAACATTCAGTACTTC.

The rearrangement uses TRBV5-5 and TRBJ2-1, with 11 bases fitting TRBD1. Germline-derived CDR1 and CDR2 are SGHKS and YYEKEE (reference sequence). The CDR3 loop spans 15 amino acids. With V trimmed by 0 bases and J by 5 bases, 1 base remained unmatched. CDR3 sequence reads: CASSLVGQGDNEQFF. DNA of the CDR3: TGTGCCAGCAGCTTGGTGGGACAGGGGGACAATGAGCAGTTCTTC.